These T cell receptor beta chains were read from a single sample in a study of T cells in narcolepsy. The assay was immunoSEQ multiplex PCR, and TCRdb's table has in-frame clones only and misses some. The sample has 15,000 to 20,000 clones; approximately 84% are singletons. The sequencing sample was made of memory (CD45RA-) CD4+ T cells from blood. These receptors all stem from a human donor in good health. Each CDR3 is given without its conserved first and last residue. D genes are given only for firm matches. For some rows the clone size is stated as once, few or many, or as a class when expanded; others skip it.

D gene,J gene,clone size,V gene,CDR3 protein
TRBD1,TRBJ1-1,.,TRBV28,SLGTGGTEAF
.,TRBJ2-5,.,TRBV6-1,ASSEARGRETQY
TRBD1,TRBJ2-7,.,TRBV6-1,ASSEQGVSYEQY
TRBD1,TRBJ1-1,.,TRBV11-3,ASSHGTVDGEAF
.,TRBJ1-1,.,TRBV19,ASSILGVHTEAF
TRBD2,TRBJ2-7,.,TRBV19,ASSIRLAGGLYEQY
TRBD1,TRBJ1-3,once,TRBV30,AWGLQGVDTIY
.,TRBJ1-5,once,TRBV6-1,ASSLVGSNQPQH
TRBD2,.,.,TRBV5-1,ASSLNSGGVPGEQY
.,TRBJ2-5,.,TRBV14,ASSQSSLGETQY
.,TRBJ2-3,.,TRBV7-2,ASSRDSTDTQY
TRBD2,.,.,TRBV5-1,ASNSAGGPYEQY
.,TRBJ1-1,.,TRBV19,ASSAYMNTEAF
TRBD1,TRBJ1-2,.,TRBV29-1,SALGGNYGYT
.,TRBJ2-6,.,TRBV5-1,ASSYALGANVLT
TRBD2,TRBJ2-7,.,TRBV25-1,ASSAIAGEQY